A single sample gave rise to the 14 T cell receptor beta chains below, sequenced in a study of sequential checkpoint blockade in melanoma. Treatment of the sample: randomized to nivolumab then ipilimumab (arm A) or the reverse (arm B). Clones were read by immunoSEQ multiplex PCR, and TCRdb kept only the in-frame ones, dropping some. The sample lists about 13,000 clones, less than 35% occurring once. Here the sequenced sample was tumor tissue (inferred from file names), taken from a patient given nivolumab and ipilimumab in sequence. The receptors here all came from a human donor with melanoma.

The V call is TRBV18, the J call TRBJ2-7; D possibly uses TRBD1 or TRBD2 (5 bases each). V was clipped by 0 bases and J by 5 bases, with 11 bases between them. The CDR3 spans 14 residues. CDR1 KGHSH and CDR2 LQKENI come from the germline V gene. The CDR3: CASSPPLGAHEQYF. In DNA, the CDR3 is TGTGCCAGCTCACCACCGCTCGGGGCCCACGAGCAGTACTTC.

The rearrangement joins TRBV9 to TRBJ2-1; 10 bases match TRBD2. V was clipped by 2 bases and J by 4 bases; unmatched bases: 6. The CDR3 length is 16 residues. Germline loops: CDR1 SGDLS, CDR2 YYNGEE. The CDR3 DNA reads as TGTGCCAGCAGCGTCCTAGCGGGAGCGTCTTACAATGAGCAGTTCTTC. Protein sequence: CASSVLAGASYNEQFF.

In this sample, this clone turned up a few times. The chain has TRBV6-8 and TRBJ2-3; 7 nucleotides match TRBD2. V was clipped by 6 bases and J by 7 bases; unmatched bases: 13. Germline values: CDR1 MNHGY, CDR2 SAAAGT. CDR3 length: 15 amino acids. The CDR3 coding sequence is TGTGCCAGCAGGTTTGGACTAGGTGTTGCGTATACGCAGTATTTT. Encoded protein: CASRFGLGVAYTQYF.

This chain joins TRBV19 and TRBJ1-5; a weak D match, TRBD1 (5 bases). The CDR3 consists of 15 residues. Between the trimmed V and J ends, which lost 1 base and 5 bases, there was a span of 12 bases. The germline V gene has CDR1 LNHDA and CDR2 SQIVND (reference sequence). The CDR3 loop reads CASSIGQGTYQPQHF. As DNA, the CDR3 is TGTGCCAGTAGTATAGGACAAGGGACCTATCAGCCCCAGCATTTT. The full variable domain, its missing parts supplied by reference TRBV19 and TRBJ1-5, is DGGITQSPKYLFRKEGQNVTLSCEQNLNHDAMYWYRQDPGQGLRLIYYSQIVNDFQKGDIAEGYSVSREKKESFPLTVTSAQKNPTAFYLCASSIGQGTYQPQHFGDGTRLSIL.

The chain couples TRBV6-7 to TRBJ1-1; weak D call: TRBD1 (6 bases). TRBV6-7 is classed as an ORF, of uncertain function. The CDR3 length is 11 residues. Trimming left V 7 bases short and J 5 bases short, with 8 bases between. Here the CDR3 reads CASTQGTEAFF. CDR3 DNA sequence: TGTGCCAGCACCCAGGGGACTGAAGCTTTCTTT.

This sequence joins TRBV10-2 and TRBJ2-1; 7 positions agree with TRBD2. Trimming removed 4 bases from V and 8 bases from J; junction bases left unmatched: 5. Germline V gene data show CDR1 as WSHSY and CDR2 as SAAADI. The CDR3 extends over 13 amino acids. This CDR3 is CASSAASGDEQFF. CDR3 sequence (DNA): TGCGCCAGCAGTGCGGCTAGCGGTGATGAGCAGTTCTTC.

This chain joins TRBV5-1 and TRBJ2-5, with 8 bases lining up with TRBD2. Germline V gene data show CDR1 as SGHRS and CDR2 as YFSETQ. After removal of 3 bases from V and 4 bases from J, the junction contained 5 bases not matched to a gene. The CDR3 totals 14 residues. This CDR3 reads CASSSQSGGETQYF. The CDR3 nucleotides are TGCGCCAGCAGCTCACAGAGCGGGGGAGAGACCCAGTACTTC.

The V call is TRBV10-2, the J call TRBJ2-2; D unresolved. The V gene's germline CDR1 is WSHSY and CDR2 SAAADI. V shed 4 bases and J shed 2 bases, with 8 bases lying between them. The CDR3 loop spans 14 amino acids. The CDR3 reads CASSGARNTGELFF. CDR3 sequence (DNA): TGCGCCAGCAGTGGAGCGAGAAACACCGGGGAGCTGTTTTTT.

V gene TRBV14 combines with J gene TRBJ2-5, with 7 nucleotides matching TRBD1. The CDR3 consists of 14 residues. Per germline, CDR1 SGHDN and CDR2 FVKESK. Unmatched junction bases numbered 6, after V lost 1 base and J lost 7 bases. CDR3 DNA sequence: TGTGCCAGCAGCCAAGTGCGGACAGGAGGGACCCAGTACTTC. It codes for CASSQVRTGGTQYF.

This clone was seen a few times. This sequence joins TRBV6-8 and TRBJ1-2; D is undetermined. Trimming took 5 bases from V and 4 from J, leaving 17 bases between them. The CDR3 is 15 residues long. The germline V gene encodes CDR1 MNHGY and CDR2 SAAAGT. The CDR3 loop is CASSTRGQWSYGYTF. DNA for the CDR3: TGTGCCAGCAGTACCCGAGGGCAGTGGAGCTATGGCTACACCTTC.

This clone was detected only a few times. The CDR3 region has the DNA TGTGCCAGCAGCGCAGTCGCGGGAGAATCGGGCACCTTC. Translation gives CASSAVAGESGTF. This chain connects TRBV9 to TRBJ1-2; D ambiguous. The length of the CDR3 is 13 residues. The germline V gene encodes CDR1 SGDLS and CDR2 YYNGEE. V lost 3 bases and J lost 13, with 19 bases in between.

The gene calls are TRBV19 and TRBJ1-4; D is uncertain. The V end was cut by 7 bases, the J end by 3 bases, with 3 bases between. Germline V lookup: CDR1 LNHDA, CDR2 SQIVND (reference sequence). The CDR3 totals 11 residues. CDR3 in DNA: TGTGCCAGTAAAGCTAATGAAAAACTGTTTTTT. Encoded protein: CASKANEKLFF. The whole variable domain, filled in from reference TRBV19 and TRBJ1-4, reads DGGITQSPKYLFRKEGQNVTLSCEQNLNHDAMYWYRQDPGQGLRLIYYSQIVNDFQKGDIAEGYSVSREKKESFPLTVTSAQKNPTAFYLCASKANEKLFFGSGTQLSVL.

This chain links TRBV27 with TRBJ2-7; maybe TRBD1 (6 bases). Trimming shortened V by 4 bases and J by 7 bases, and 17 bases separated the two germline ends. CDR3 size: 14 residues. Germline V gene sequence: CDR1 MNHEY, CDR2 SMNVEV (reference sequence). The CDR3 DNA reads as TGTGCCAGCAGTTCTGGACAGCCCCTACGGGAGCAGTACTTC. Translated, it gives CASSSGQPLREQYF.

The genes are TRBV19 and TRBJ2-7; TRBD1 is a possible D gene (6 bases). CDR3 length: 15 residues. Per the germline V gene, CDR1 is LNHDA and CDR2 is SQIVND (reference sequence). V shed 5 bases and J shed 5 bases, with 19 bases lying between them. The chain's CDR3 is CASSPPGVASDEQYF. The CDR3 nucleotides are TGTGCCAGTAGTCCCCCAGGGGTGGCTTCGGACGAGCAGTACTTC. The variable domain in full, completed from reference TRBV19 and TRBJ2-7, reads DGGITQSPKYLFRKEGQNVTLSCEQNLNHDAMYWYRQDPGQGLRLIYYSQIVNDFQKGDIAEGYSVSREKKESFPLTVTSAQKNPTAFYLCASSPPGVASDEQYFGPGTRLTVT.